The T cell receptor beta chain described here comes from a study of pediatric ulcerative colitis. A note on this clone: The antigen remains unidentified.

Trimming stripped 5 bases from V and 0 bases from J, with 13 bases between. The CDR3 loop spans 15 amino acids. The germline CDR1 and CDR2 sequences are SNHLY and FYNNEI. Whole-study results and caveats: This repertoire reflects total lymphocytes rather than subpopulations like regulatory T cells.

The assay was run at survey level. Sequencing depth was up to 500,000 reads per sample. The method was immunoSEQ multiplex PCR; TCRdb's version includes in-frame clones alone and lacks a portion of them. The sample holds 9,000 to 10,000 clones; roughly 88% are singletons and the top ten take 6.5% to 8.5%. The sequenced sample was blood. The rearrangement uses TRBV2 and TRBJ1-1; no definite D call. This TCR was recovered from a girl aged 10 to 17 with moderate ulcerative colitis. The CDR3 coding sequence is TGTGCCAGCAGTCCGACCGGGCCCATGAACACTGAAGCTTTCTTT. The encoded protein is CASSPTGPMNTEAFF.